This T cell receptor beta chain was obtained from a study of CD8+CD57+ T cells in acquired aplastic anemia. Study summary: On average, sorted CD4+ and CD8+ cells gave 2.5 to 4 ug of DNA.

The CDR3 length is 16 residues. Germline V CDR1 and CDR2: ENHRY, SYGVKD. V was pared by 3 bases and J by 2 bases, with 14 bases between. CDR3 and TCR beta VDJ profiling relied on genomic DNA as the template. TCRdb re-analysed the reads in MiXCR, keeping a single row per CDR3 protein. This table holds roughly 98,000 distinct CDR3 sequences, about 66% found once. Previously, flow cytometry had revealed CD8+CD57+ cell expansion in the patients chosen for sequencing. This rearrangement joins TRBV10-3 to TRBJ1-5; D is unclear. This receptor was identified in a human donor with aplastic anemia. The specimen sequenced was sorted CD4+, CD8+, or CD8+CD57+ T cells (not recorded which) from PBMCs. The CDR3 loop is CAISDLEVRGNQPQHF. CDR3 nucleotides: TGTGCCATCAGTGACCTCGAGGTAAGGGGCAATCAGCCCCAGCATTTT.